This T cell receptor (beta chain) was identified during a study of spatial heterogeneity in lung cancer. Trimming took off 3 bases at V and 3 bases at J, with 14 bases between the two ends. The CDR3 covers 15 residues. Germline V gene data show CDR1 as KGHSH and CDR2 as LQKENI. This clonotype was detected many times. The antigen is unknown. This beta chain is a stray sequence in a library constructed for alpha chains; its clone size is not meaningful. TCRdb re-derived calls from the 5' RACE reads in MiXCR, one entry per CDR3 protein. The sample yields around 15,000 distinct CDR3 sequences, approximately 6.5% seen once. Study results and caveats: Within tumors, counts of expanded alpha and beta TCRs tracked tumor mutation counts.

Time point here: sample taken at primary tumor resection. This TCR derives from a female donor with early-stage non-small cell lung cancer. The source material was lung tumor tissue, sampled at surgery. V gene TRBV18 combines with J gene TRBJ1-1; possible D gene TRBD1, 5 bases. Here the CDR3 DNA reads TGTGCCAGCTCACCCCTCAAGGTAGGGGACACTGAAGCTTTCTTT. Its protein product is CASSPLKVGDTEAFF.